This T cell receptor (beta chain) emerged from a study of T cells in Graves' hyperthyroidism and ophthalmopathy. With V trimmed by 6 bases and J by 6 bases, 8 bases remained unmatched. Germline V gene data show CDR1 as MNHNS and CDR2 as SASEGT. The CDR3 runs to 15 residues. RNA transcripts provided the source from which TCR beta CDR3 regions were amplified. The HTBI set primed first-round TCR CDR3 RT-PCR. TCRdb analysed the multiplex PCR reads with MiXCR anew, one entry per CDR3 protein. The sample yields approximately 400,000 distinct CDR3 sequences, around 20% seen once. Among ophthalmopathy patients, the Clinical Activity Score reached at least 3, the NOSPECS grade reached at least 4, and duration remained under 3 months. Diagnostic assessment was based on clinical symptoms, serum thyroxine and TRAb, thyroid ultrasound and orbital computed tomography. Study conclusions and caveats: The model identified upcoming ophthalmopathy a median around 7.1 months ahead of onset.

This clonotype was counted at least ten times. The antigen remains undetermined. The genes are TRBV6-1 and TRBJ2-1; the match to TRBD1 covers 10 bases. What was sequenced was blood. The TCR originated in a man aged 18 to 30 with Graves' ophthalmopathy. The CDR3 sequence: CASSQPGQGINEQFF. The DNA for the CDR3 is TGTGCCAGCAGCCAGCCGGGACAGGGGATCAATGAGCAGTTCTTC.